Below are 24 T cell receptor beta chains sequenced from a single sample in a study of CD8+ T cells in alopecia areata. RNA, once extracted, was reverse transcribed into cDNA for use as the sequencing template. Repertoires were generated with immunoSEQ multiplex PCR, while TCRdb's copy carries only in-frame clones and drops some. This table holds 140,000 to 150,000 clones, around three fifths found once. This material consisted of CD4+ T cells sorted from blood, taken at week 0. The origin of the receptors is a human donor with alopecia areata.

A single count supports this clone. The rearrangement uses TRBV4-3 and TRBJ2-5; possible D gene TRBD2, 6 bases. The CDR3 is 15 amino acids. Germline V CDR1 and CDR2: LGHNA, YSLEER. V lost 0 bases to trimming and J lost 3 bases, with 11 bases between them. As DNA, the CDR3 is TGCGCCAGCAGCCAAGATCCGACTAGTAAAGAGACCCAGTACTTC. Translating gives CASSQDPTSKETQYF.

There are a few counts of this clone. The V gene is TRBV29-1, the J gene TRBJ1-5; the match to TRBD1 covers 8 bases. V dropped 7 bases and J dropped 6; count of bases not matched to a gene: 8. This CDR3 region has 13 residues. Per the germline V gene, CDR1 is SQVTM and CDR2 is ANQGSEA. CDR3 residues: CSATGGRGQPQHF. The CDR3 nucleotides read TGCAGCGCCACAGGGGGAAGGGGTCAGCCCCAGCATTTT.

V is TRBV5-4 and J is TRBJ2-5; D might be TRBD1 (6 bases). Germline loops: CDR1 SGHNT, CDR2 YYREEE (reference sequence). This CDR3 is built from 14 residues. Trimming left V 4 bases short and J 2 bases short, with 12 bases between. This chain's CDR3 is CASSPGQLQETQYF. In nucleotides, the CDR3 is TGTGCCAGCAGCCCGGGACAACTACAAGAGACCCAGTACTTC.

This clone occurred a few times. V usage is TRBV7-9 and J usage is TRBJ2-1, with 13 nucleotides matching TRBD2. CDR3 size: 15 residues. Germline CDR1 SEHNR, CDR2 FQNEAQ (reference sequence). V was clipped by 4 bases and J by 7 bases; unmatched bases: 4. The CDR3 bases are TGTGCCAGCAGCTACGGACTAGCGGGGGCGAATGAGCAGTTCTTC. Encoded protein: CASSYGLAGANEQFF.

This chain joins TRBV5-4 and TRBJ1-5, with D possibly TRBD1 on 6 matching bases. This CDR3 has 14 residues. V lost 1 base, J lost 6 bases, and 11 bases lay in between. CDR1 and CDR2 from the germline V gene are SGHNT and YYREEE (reference sequence). The CDR3 nucleotides are TGTGCCAGCAGCTTGCGGGGGGCCGCTCAGCCCCAGCATTTT. It translates to CASSLRGAAQPQHF.

This rearrangement joins TRBV7-9 to TRBJ2-7; possibly TRBD1 for D (6 bases). CDR1 is SEHNR and CDR2 is FQNEAQ in the germline V gene (reference sequence). V shed 5 bases and J shed 0 bases, with 14 bases lying between them. The CDR3 is made up of 15 amino acids. CDR3 amino acids: CASSRGQMNSYEQYF. CDR3 DNA sequence: TGTGCCAGCAGCCGCGGACAGATGAACTCCTACGAGCAGTACTTC.

The chain uses TRBV27 and TRBJ1-2; the D is unclear. Germline values: CDR1 MNHEY, CDR2 SMNVEV (reference sequence). There are 12 residues in the CDR3. The ends were cut back, 6 bases at V and 14 bases at J, with 19 bases in the middle. CDR3 nucleotide sequence: TGTGCCAGCAGACTGCGGGAAAGGTCCTTAACCTTC. Its protein product is CASRLRERSLTF.

CDR3 in amino acids: CAWNVQGAYTEAFF. CDR3 nucleotides: TGTGCCTGGAATGTACAGGGGGCATATACTGAAGCTTTCTTT. The rearrangement uses TRBV30 and TRBJ1-1, with 9 bases matching TRBD1. Germline V gives CDR1 GTSNPN, CDR2 SVGIG (reference sequence). The junction had 8 bases not matched to a gene; V was cut back by 4 bases and J by 5 bases. This CDR3 has 14 residues.

J is TRBJ1-4 and V is TRBV27; D is uncertain. The germline CDR1 and CDR2 sequences are MNHEY and SMNVEV (reference sequence). This CDR3 comprises 14 residues. V was cut by 10 bases and J by 4 bases, with 16 bases left in between. Here the CDR3 reads CATAAWRGNEKLFF. In DNA form, the CDR3 reads TGTGCCACCGCCGCGTGGCGGGGTAATGAAAAACTGTTTTTT. The entire variable domain, with the rest obtained from reference TRBV27 and TRBJ1-4, is as follows: EAQVTQNPRYLITVTGKKLTVTCSQNMNHEYMSWYRQDPGLGLRQIYYSMNVEVTDKGDVPEGYKVSRKEKRNFPLILESPSPNQTSLYFCATAAWRGNEKLFFGSGTQLSVL.

A word on this clone: Since a much larger clone is just one base distant, this may be a read error. The sample contains more than one DNA sequence encoding this CDR3. The gene calls are TRBV5-4 and TRBJ2-6; D remains unclear. Germline V CDR1 and CDR2: SGHNT, YYREEE (reference sequence). V shed 1 base and J shed 1 base, with 0 bases lying between them. There are 13 residues in the CDR3. For the CDR3, the DNA is TGTGCCAGCAGCTTGTCTGGGGCCAACGTCCTGACTTTC. Protein: CASSLSGANVLTF.

This clone was detected a few times. The chain has TRBV7-9 and TRBJ2-5, with 10 bases lining up with TRBD2. The CDR3 contains 16 residues. The germline V gene encodes CDR1 SEHNR and CDR2 FQNEAQ (reference sequence). Trimming removed 3 bases from V and 1 base from J; junction bases left unmatched: 5. CDR3 region: CASSFFRTSGQETQYF. CDR3 in DNA: TGTGCCAGCAGCTTCTTCCGGACTAGCGGCCAAGAGACCCAGTACTTC.

The rearrangement joins TRBV6-6 to TRBJ2-7; possibly TRBD2 for D (5 bases). The CDR3 is 11 residues long. Germline V CDR1 and CDR2: MNHNY, SVGAGI (reference sequence). With 4 bases removed from V and 5 bases from J, the gap between germline ends came to 6 bases. CDR3 sequence reads: CASSSGNEQYF. DNA for the CDR3: TGTGCCAGCAGTTCGGGGAACGAGCAGTACTTC.

The chain is built from TRBV29-1 and TRBJ2-5, with TRBD2 matching 9 bases. After removal of 4 bases from V and 2 bases from J, the junction contained 2 bases not matched to a gene. The germline V gene encodes CDR1 SQVTM and CDR2 ANQGSEA. The CDR3 totals 13 residues. This CDR3 is CSVGGGGQETQYF. The CDR3 DNA sequence: TGCAGCGTTGGCGGGGGGGGACAAGAGACCCAGTACTTC.

The CDR3 region is CASSLTFGPSDTQYF. The CDR3 DNA reads as TGTGCCAGCAGCTTAACATTCGGGCCTTCGGATACGCAGTATTTT. The chain employs TRBV7-2 and TRBJ2-3, with D unclear. Trimming pared 2 bases from V and 6 bases from J, leaving 15 bases between. Germline V gene sequence: CDR1 SGHTA, CDR2 FQGNSA. The CDR3 runs to 15 residues.

The chain uses TRBV5-1 and TRBJ2-3; 10 bases line up with TRBD1. Unmatched junction bases numbered 10, after V lost 4 bases and J lost 5 bases. The CDR3 spans 16 residues. Germline CDR1 is SGHRS and CDR2 is YFSETQ. The CDR3 sequence: CASSQDRGPSGDTQYF. CDR3 DNA sequence: TGCGCCAGCAGCCAAGACAGGGGGCCGAGTGGAGATACGCAGTATTTT.

V gene TRBV15 combines with J gene TRBJ2-5, with no clear D. CDR3 length: 12 residues. Germline V gene sequence: CDR1 LNHNV, CDR2 YYDKDF (reference sequence). V gave up 0 bases and J gave up 8 bases, with 7 bases separating them. The CDR3 spells CATSRDLGTQYF. The CDR3 DNA reads TGTGCCACCAGCAGAGATCTAGGAACCCAGTACTTC.

This chain uses TRBV5-6 with TRBJ2-7; 11 nucleotides align to TRBD2. The CDR3 length is 14 residues. Germline V lookup: CDR1 SGHDT, CDR2 YYEEEE. The V gene end was trimmed by 2 bases and the J gene end by 4 bases; junction bases not matched to a gene: 2. In DNA form, the CDR3 reads TGTGCCAGCAGCTTCGGGACTAGCGGTTACGAGCAGTACTTC. Translating gives CASSFGTSGYEQYF. Full variable domain (rest looked up from reference TRBV5-6 and TRBJ2-7): DAGVTQSPTHLIKTRGQQVTLRCSPKSGHDTVSWYQQALGQGPQFIFQYYEEEERQRGNFPDRFSGHQFPNYSSELNVNALLLGDSALYLCASSFGTSGYEQYFGPGTRLTVT.

The rearrangement joins TRBV4-1 to TRBJ2-2, with D possibly matching TRBD1 (6 bases). The CDR3 is 17 amino acids. Trimming shortened V by 4 bases and J by 4 bases, and 19 bases separated the two germline ends. CDR1 is MGHRA, CDR2 YSYEKL, per germline. CDR3 protein: CASSPRIGGSGTGELFF. CDR3 bases: TGCGCCAGCAGCCCCCGCATTGGGGGCTCGGGCACCGGGGAGCTGTTTTTT.

V is TRBV29-1 and J is TRBJ2-7; 7 nucleotides match TRBD1. V lost 6 bases to trimming and J lost 0 bases; unmatched junction nucleotides: 8. CDR1 is SQVTM and CDR2 is ANQGSEA in the germline V gene. The length of the CDR3 is 14 residues. For the CDR3, the DNA is TGCAGCGTCTTGCAGGGGACAGCCTCCTACGAGCAGTACTTC. This translates into CSVLQGTASYEQYF.

The chain combines TRBV29-1 with TRBJ1-2; D is unclear. The CDR3 covers 12 residues. Trimming removed 7 bases at V and 5 bases at J, with 14 bases between. CDR1 SQVTM and CDR2 ANQGSEA come from the germline V gene. The CDR3 region has the DNA TGCAGCGGTATTTCTTTAAGATATGGCTACACCTTC. Translated: CSGISLRYGYTF. Together with reference TRBV29-1 and TRBJ1-2, the CDR3 gives the full variable domain: SAVISQKPSRDICQRGTSLTIQCQVDSQVTMMFWYRQQPGQSLTLIATANQGSEATYESGFVIDKFPISRPNLTFSTLTVSNMSPEDSSIYLCSGISLRYGYTFGSGTRLTVV.

The chain joins TRBV2 to TRBJ2-5; D is ambiguous. This CDR3 region has 13 residues. Germline V CDR1 and CDR2: SNHLY, FYNNEI. V lost 7 bases and J lost 3, with 12 bases in between. The CDR3 DNA follows: TGTGCCAGCACCCAAGAACGAGAAGAGACCCAGTACTTC. Translated, it gives CASTQEREETQYF.

DNA for the CDR3: TGTGCCACCAGCAAGCGAAATCAGCCCCAGCATTTT. It yields the protein CATSKRNQPQHF. The rearrangement links TRBV15 to TRBJ1-5; D remains ambiguous. This CDR3 has 12 amino acids. The V end was cut by 4 bases, the J end by 4 bases, with 5 bases between. Germline-derived CDR1 and CDR2 are LNHNV and YYDKDF (reference sequence).

This chain connects TRBV7-9 to TRBJ2-1, with unresolved D. Trimming cost V 0 bases and J 4 bases, with 7 bases left between them. The CDR3 is 14 amino acids. CDR1 is SEHNR, CDR2 FQNEAQ, per germline (reference sequence). The CDR3 DNA sequence: TGTGCCAGCAGCTTAGCCCCCGAATACAATGAGCAGTTCTTC. Protein: CASSLAPEYNEQFF.

Worth noting for this clone: This specimen includes other DNA sequences encoding the same CDR3. The chain couples TRBV5-1 to TRBJ1-1; 7 bases map to TRBD1. Germline V gene lookup returns CDR1 SGHRS and CDR2 YFSETQ. V shed 0 bases and J 4 bases; nucleotides not matched to a gene: 3. CDR3 length: 14 amino acids. This chain's CDR3 is CASSLDRGGTEAFF. The CDR3 region has the DNA TGCGCCAGCAGCTTGGACAGGGGCGGCACTGAAGCTTTCTTT.